Listed below are T cell receptor beta chains from one sample, sequenced in a study of cytomegalovirus exposure and HLA in healthy donors. TCRdb's table, derived via immunoSEQ multiplex PCR, lists solely in-frame clones and lacks some. This sample has 200,000 to 250,000 clones, with 77% found just once. Sequencing was performed on PBMCs. The source of these receptors is a woman aged 60 to 75 in good health and CMV-seropositive. The CDR3 runs from the conserved cysteine through the conserved F or W. Fields, in order: D gene, J gene, clone size, V gene, CDR3 length, CDR3 protein, CDR3 DNA. A D gene is named only where the DNA matches it firmly. Clone size appears in some rows only: once, few, many, or a class for an expanded clone.

TRBD2 TRBJ2-2 . TRBV10-1 15 CASSPGLAGVRELFF TGCGCCAGCAGCCCGGGACTAGCGGGAGTAAGGGAGCTGTTTTTT
. TRBJ2-7 few TRBV18 13 CASSQKDFHEQYF TGTGCCAGCTCGCAGAAGGACTTCCACGAGCAGTACTTC
TRBD1 TRBJ2-3 . TRBV5-1 14 CASSAGQGTDTQYF TGCGCCAGCAGCGCGGGACAGGGAACAGATACGCAGTATTTT
TRBD2 TRBJ2-7 few TRBV13 15 CASSPRGGGTNEQYF TGTGCCAGCAGCCCTAGGGGCGGGGGGACCAACGAGCAGTACTTC
. TRBJ1-5 . TRBV7-9 12 CSIQGSNQPQHF TGTTCCATCCAGGGTAGCAATCAGCCCCAGCATTTT
TRBD1 TRBJ1-4 few TRBV18 14 CASSPGQLNEKLFF TGTGCCAGCTCACCGGGACAGCTTAATGAAAAACTGTTTTTT
. TRBJ2-2 once TRBV2 17 CASALSRIISNTGELFF TGTGCCAGCGCCCTGAGCAGGATTATCTCGAACACCGGGGAGCTGTTTTTT
TRBD1 TRBJ2-1 . TRBV28 16 CASSPTGTGGYNEQFF TGTGCCAGCAGCCCTACCGGGACAGGGGGCTACAATGAGCAGTTCTTC
TRBD1 TRBJ2-7 once TRBV11-3 16 CASSTGSGTGRHEQYF TGTGCCAGCAGCACCGGGTCCGGGACAGGGAGACACGAGCAGTACTTC
TRBD2 TRBJ2-7 . TRBV6-5 14 CASTNSGRGGEQYF TGTGCCAGCACCAACAGCGGGAGGGGGGGCGAGCAGTACTTC
. TRBJ2-3 . TRBV9 14 CASSVVGSTDTQYF TGTGCCAGCAGCGTAGTCGGTAGCACAGATACGCAGTATTTT
TRBD1 TRBJ2-7 . TRBV30 10 CACDRAEQYF TGTGCCTGCGACAGGGCCGAGCAGTACTTC